This passage covers 27 T cell receptor beta chains from one sample sequenced in a study of Ad26.COV2.S vaccination and SARS-CoV-2 variants. Profiling relied on immunoSEQ multiplex PCR, and the TCRdb table lists in-frame clones only, not all of them. The data hold roughly 500,000 clones, with about 88% observed a single time. The treatment was: around 19 received Ad26.COV2.S at low or high dose, single or two shots; roughly five received placebo; per-sample allocation not given. Sampling was performed 63 days after the first vaccine or placebo injection. The sample consisted of peripheral blood, taken in a trial of Ad26.COV2.S vaccine versus placebo. Receptor source: a person between 18 and 59 years old who received the Ad26.COV2.S COVID-19 vaccine or a placebo.

CDR3 protein: CASSFRGTSPGELFF. The CDR3 DNA is TGTGCCAGCAGTTTCAGGGGTACTAGCCCCGGGGAGCTGTTTTTT. This sequence joins TRBV6-5 and TRBJ2-2, with D perhaps matching TRBD1 or TRBD2 (6 bases each). Germline CDR1 MNHEY, CDR2 SVGAGI. Trimming left V 4 bases short and J 6 bases short, with 15 bases between. This CDR3 spans 15 amino acids.

This sequence joins TRBV19 and TRBJ2-2; a weak D match, TRBD2 (5 bases). Germline V gene lookup returns CDR1 LNHDA and CDR2 SQIVND (reference sequence). Between the trimmed V and J ends, which lost 5 bases and 5 bases, there was a span of 12 bases. The CDR3 sequence is 14 residues long. CDR3 region: CASSPVRGTGELFF. The DNA for the CDR3 is TGTGCCAGTAGTCCCGTTCGGGGTACCGGGGAGCTGTTTTTT.

This clone was detected a few times. At one boundary the junction diverges from the germline segment, which might be a read error. V and J are TRBV3-1 (or the pseudogene TRBV3-2) and TRBJ1-2, with a weak D call TRBD1 (6 bases). Germline V gene lookup returns CDR1 LGHDT and CDR2 YNNKEL (reference sequence). There are 18 residues in the CDR3. The CDR3 sequence: CASSLETRGTGANLRRNF. Here the CDR3 DNA reads TGTGCCAGCAGCCTTGAAACCCGAGGTACGGGGGCGAACCTCAGGAGGAACTTC.

The chain links TRBV4-2 to TRBJ2-2; a possible D gene is TRBD2 (6 bases). The CDR3 has 17 amino acids. CDR1 LGHNA and CDR2 YNFKEQ come from the germline V gene. Trimming took 0 bases from V and 3 from J, leaving 14 bases between them. As DNA, the CDR3 is TGTGCCAGCAGCCAAGATGGGGAGGCTCTTGACACCGGGGAGCTGTTTTTT. It codes for CASSQDGEALDTGELFF.

The chain recombines TRBV4-1 with TRBJ1-5, with no clear D. Between the trimmed V and J ends, which lost 8 bases and 0 bases, there was a span of 14 bases. Per germline, CDR1 MGHRA and CDR2 YSYEKL. The CDR3 extends over 15 amino acids. In nucleotides, the CDR3 is TGCGCCAGCTCTCCAAGGGAAAATAGCAATCAGCCCCAGCATTTT. It translates to CASSPRENSNQPQHF.

The genes are TRBV9 and TRBJ1-1, with D tentatively TRBD1 (5 bases). The germline V and J ends were trimmed by 3 bases and 3 bases, with 15 bases remaining between them. CDR3 length equals 15 residues. Germline CDR1 reads SGDLS; CDR2 reads YYNGEE. The CDR3 sequence: CASSDLGGSYTEAFF. CDR3 bases: TGTGCCAGCAGCGACCTCGGGGGGAGTTACACTGAAGCTTTCTTT.

The DNA of the CDR3 is TGTGCCAGCAGTTTGCCCCGGACAGGCTCTGGAAACACCATATATTTT. Its translation: CASSLPRTGSGNTIYF. The chain joins TRBV28 to TRBJ1-3, with 7 bases identical to TRBD1. Trimming removed 3 bases from V and 0 bases from J; junction bases left unmatched: 5. This CDR3 spans 16 amino acids. The V gene's germline CDR1 is MDHEN and CDR2 SYDVKM.

The rearrangement links TRBV5-1 to TRBJ1-2; D is unresolved. The germline V gene has CDR1 SGHRS and CDR2 YFSETQ. The CDR3 sequence is 14 residues long. Trimming took 0 bases from V and 3 from J, leaving 9 bases between them. CDR3 in DNA: TGCGCCAGCAGCTTGGCCGCGGGCGACTATGGCTACACCTTC. This translates into CASSLAAGDYGYTF.

The chain employs TRBV28 and TRBJ1-1; D possibly corresponds to TRBD1 (6 bases). V was trimmed by 7 bases and J by 0 bases, leaving 18 bases between them. Germline loops: CDR1 MDHEN, CDR2 SYDVKM. The CDR3 length is 16 residues. CDR3 in amino acids: CASTSHLQGMNTEAFF. The CDR3 DNA follows: TGTGCCAGCACCTCACATTTACAGGGAATGAACACTGAAGCTTTCTTT.

The table lists this clone with a count of one. This chain connects TRBV19 to TRBJ2-3; a possible D gene is TRBD2 (6 bases). The V end lost 3 bases, the J end lost 0 bases, and 7 bases lay between the germline ends. Germline assignment: CDR1 LNHDA and CDR2 SQIVND (reference sequence). The length of the CDR3 is 14 residues. CDR3 bases: TGTGCCAGTAGTATCGGGACTAGCACAGATACGCAGTATTTT. Protein product: CASSIGTSTDTQYF.

This chain links TRBV11-3 with TRBJ2-1; 9 bases are a match to TRBD1. The J segment lost 7 bases and the V segment lost 11 bases, leaving 6 bases of the junction unmatched. Germline lookup yields CDR1 SGHNT and CDR2 YENEEA. This CDR3 is built from 12 residues. CDR3 bases: TGTGCCTCACAGGGGGCGCGGAATGAGCAGTTCTTC. Its protein product is CASQGARNEQFF.

The CDR3 sequence: CASSQDLGTGGWEDEQFF. The CDR3 DNA reads TGCGCCAGCAGCCAAGACCTTGGGACAGGGGGTTGGGAAGATGAGCAGTTCTTC. V gene TRBV4-3 combines with J gene TRBJ2-1; 11 bases align to TRBD1. This CDR3 is built from 18 residues. Germline CDR1 LGHNA, CDR2 YSLEER. V was clipped by 0 bases and J by 8 bases; unmatched bases: 12.

The chain carries TRBV19 and TRBJ1-2, with 7 nucleotides matching TRBD1. V dropped 7 bases and J dropped 8; count of bases not matched to a gene: 13. The V gene's germline CDR1 is LNHDA and CDR2 SQIVND (reference sequence). The CDR3 sequence is 14 residues long. CDR3 loop: CASIKGAAKEGYTF. CDR3 nucleotides: TGTGCCAGTATAAAGGGGGCTGCCAAAGAGGGCTACACCTTC.

The rearrangement joins TRBV5-1 to TRBJ2-1; 15 nucleotides agree with TRBD2. V was pared by 4 bases and J by 4 bases, with 9 bases of the junction left unmatched. This CDR3 contains 18 residues. Germline CDR1 SGHRS, CDR2 YFSETQ. The CDR3 is CASSQSGLAGGLYNEQFF. CDR3 bases: TGCGCCAGCAGCCAATCGGGACTAGCGGGAGGACTTTACAATGAGCAGTTCTTC.

This clone was seen ten or more times. The chain couples TRBV25-1 to TRBJ1-1; TRBD1 might be the D (5 bases). The CDR3 spans 14 residues. In germline, CDR1 is MGHDK, CDR2 SYGVNS. V lost 6 bases to trimming and J lost 5 bases, with 16 bases between them. The DNA of the CDR3 is TGTGCCAGCAGGGGGGACGGCCGTTGGACTGAAGCTTTCTTT. This translates into CASRGDGRWTEAFF. The whole variable domain, remainder taken from reference TRBV25-1 and TRBJ1-1, is EADIYQTPRYLVIGTGKKITLECSQTMGHDKMYWYQQDPGMELHLIHYSYGVNSTEKGDLSSESTVSRIRTEHFPLTLESARPSHTSQYLCASRGDGRWTEAFFGQGTRLTVV.

The sample holds a few counts of this clone. This chain connects TRBV7-9 to TRBJ1-2; D is perhaps TRBD1 (5 bases). Trimming cost V 5 bases and J 4 bases, with 14 bases left between them. This CDR3 has 14 residues. Germline V gene data show CDR1 as SEHNR and CDR2 as FQNEAQ (reference sequence). The DNA for the CDR3 is TGTGCCAGCAGCAACGTGGGACGGACCTATGGCTACACCTTC. It specifies CASSNVGRTYGYTF.

This clone is a singleton in its sample. The V call is TRBV7-2, the J call TRBJ2-1, with 9 bases aligning to TRBD2. Unmatched junction bases numbered 2, after V lost 1 base and J lost 4 bases. Germline CDR1 SGHTA, CDR2 FQGNSA. The CDR3 length is 15 residues. The CDR3: CASSLGLAVYNEQFF. The CDR3 bases are TGTGCCAGCAGCTTAGGACTAGCGGTGTACAATGAGCAGTTCTTC.

This chain connects TRBV6-6 to TRBJ1-1, with D uncertain. The CDR3 runs 14 residues. Germline CDR1 is MNHNY and CDR2 is SVGAGI (reference sequence). V lost 1 base, J lost 2 bases, and 8 bases lay in between. Here the CDR3 reads CASSYLQVNTEAFF. The CDR3 region has the DNA TGTGCCAGCAGTTACTTACAAGTAAACACTGAAGCTTTCTTT.

V and J are TRBV5-1 and TRBJ2-5; TRBD2 is a possible D gene (6 bases). V lost 0 bases and J lost 1, with 13 bases in between. Germline CDR1 is SGHRS and CDR2 is YFSETQ. The CDR3 runs 16 residues. The CDR3 is CASSLVFSGSQETQYF. The CDR3 coding sequence is TGCGCCAGCAGCTTGGTTTTTAGCGGAAGCCAAGAGACCCAGTACTTC.

The chain has TRBV28 and TRBJ1-1; D remains unclear. CDR3 length: 12 residues. The V gene's germline CDR1 is MDHEN and CDR2 SYDVKM. With 3 bases removed from V and 1 base from J, the gap between germline ends came to 3 bases. CDR3 in DNA: TGTGCCAGCAGTTTCTGGAACACTGAAGCTTTCTTT. This codes for CASSFWNTEAFF.

This clone was seen just once. V and J are TRBV7-8 and TRBJ1-1; D call uncertain. Germline CDR1 and CDR2: SGHVS and FQNEAQ. The V and J ends lost 0 bases and 0 bases respectively, with 11 bases between them. CDR3 length: 16 residues. This chain's CDR3 is CASSLARWQLNTEAFF. Here the CDR3 DNA reads TGTGCCAGCAGCTTAGCGCGGTGGCAGTTGAACACTGAAGCTTTCTTT.

The chain combines TRBV5-1 with TRBJ1-1; D might be TRBD1 (6 bases). V lost 4 bases and J 4 bases, leaving 11 bases between the germline ends. The CDR3 is made up of 13 amino acids. Looked up from germline, CDR1 is SGHRS and CDR2 is YFSETQ. The CDR3 region has the DNA TGCGCCAGCAGCCTCCAGGGGAGCACTGAAGCTTTCTTT. Protein product: CASSLQGSTEAFF.

This chain joins TRBV18 and TRBJ2-7; 7 positions agree with TRBD2. CDR1 KGHSH and CDR2 LQKENI come from the germline V gene. V lost 2 bases and J lost 3; bases outside the gene matches: 7. This CDR3 has 15 residues. CDR3 sequence: CASSPLAGVNYEQYV. CDR3 coding DNA: TGTGCCAGCTCACCATTGGCGGGAGTCAACTACGAGCAGTACGTC.

The chain employs TRBV27 and TRBJ2-1, with 7 bases aligning to TRBD1. The germline CDR1 and CDR2 sequences are MNHEY and SMNVEV (reference sequence). The V segment lost 2 bases and the J segment 7 bases; nucleotides outside the gene matches: 14. The CDR3 covers 17 residues. CDR3 sequence: CASSLIPDRDQLNEQFF. The CDR3 nucleotides read TGTGCCAGCAGTTTAATTCCCGACAGGGACCAGTTAAATGAGCAGTTCTTC.

V usage is TRBV4-2 and J usage is TRBJ1-5, with 7 bases aligning to TRBD1. Per germline, CDR1 LGHNA and CDR2 YNFKEQ. J was trimmed by 0 bases and V by 8 bases; bases with no gene match: 7. This CDR3 comprises 15 residues. CDR3: CASRDSWFSNQPQHF. The CDR3 bases are TGTGCCAGCCGGGACAGCTGGTTTAGCAATCAGCCCCAGCATTTT.

This chain links TRBV9 with TRBJ2-5; 12 positions match TRBD2. The CDR3 consists of 15 residues. Losses at the gene ends were 4 bases for V and 2 bases for J; bases not matched to a gene: 3. Per the germline V gene, CDR1 is SGDLS and CDR2 is YYNGEE. The CDR3, as DNA: TGTGCCAGCAGCAGAGGACTAGCGGGGCAAGAGACCCAGTACTTC. Translated: CASSRGLAGQETQYF.

The genes are TRBV28 and TRBJ2-7; possible D gene TRBD1, 6 bases. The germline gives CDR1 MDHEN, CDR2 SYDVKM. Trimming stripped 2 bases from V and 7 bases from J, with 9 bases between. The CDR3 loop spans 12 amino acids. The DNA for the CDR3 is TGTGCCAGCAGTTTACCACAGGGTGAGCAGTACGTC. Translating it yields CASSLPQGEQYV.